These 23 T cell receptor beta chains originate from one sample sequenced in a study of cytomegalovirus exposure and HLA in healthy donors. Sequenced by immunoSEQ multiplex PCR; TCRdb stores in-frame clones only, minus some. The table has about 110,000 clones, 70% to 85% seen once. Sequenced material: PBMCs. All receptors come from a woman between 18 and 29 years old in good health and CMV-seronegative.

The chain carries TRBV6-5 and TRBJ2-7; 10 nucleotides line up with TRBD1. J lost 3 bases, V lost 4 bases, and 9 bases had no gene match. CDR1 is MNHEY and CDR2 is SVGAGI in the germline V gene. The CDR3 extends over 16 amino acids. CDR3 protein: CASSSLRDRGNYEQYF. The CDR3 DNA is TGTGCCAGCAGTTCCCTCCGGGACAGGGGCAACTACGAGCAGTACTTC.

V gene TRBV29-1 combines with J gene TRBJ2-7; TRBD2 might be the D (6 bases). Germline CDR1 is SQVTM and CDR2 is ANQGSEA. CDR3 length equals 11 residues. V was shortened by 8 bases and J by 3 bases, with 11 bases between the two germline ends. For the CDR3, the DNA is TGCAGCATCGCTAGCGACTACGAGCAGTACTTC. Its protein product is CSIASDYEQYF.

The rearrangement uses TRBV28 and TRBJ2-3; 7 nucleotides line up with TRBD2. Germline CDR1 reads MDHEN; CDR2 reads SYDVKM. V trimming: 1 base; J trimming: 8 bases; junction bases outside the gene matches: 3. The CDR3 is 13 residues long. The CDR3 DNA reads as TGTGCCAGCAGTTTATCGGGGGAGGGTACGCAGTATTTT. Its translation: CASSLSGEGTQYF.

The V gene is TRBV29-1, the J gene TRBJ1-5; 9 bases line up with TRBD1. J gave up 1 base and V 5 bases, and 12 bases lay outside the gene matches. This CDR3 contains 17 residues. Germline CDR1 SQVTM, CDR2 ANQGSEA. CDR3 in DNA: TGCAGCGTTACGACAGGGGGACTACCGGGAAGCAATCAGCCCCAGCATTTT. It translates to CSVTTGGLPGSNQPQHF.

This sequence joins TRBV27 and TRBJ2-5, with a possible D match to TRBD1 (5 bases). The V gene's germline CDR1 is MNHEY and CDR2 SMNVEV (reference sequence). The CDR3 is made up of 15 amino acids. V lost 6 bases and J lost 4, with 18 bases in between. The CDR3: CASSRILNQGETQYF. The CDR3 nucleotides read TGTGCCAGCAGCCGCATTCTAAATCAGGGAGAGACCCAGTACTTC.

The rearrangement joins TRBV7-3 to TRBJ2-6; 8 bases are a match to TRBD1. The germline V gene encodes CDR1 SGHTA and CDR2 FQGTGA. Losses at the gene ends were 2 bases for V and 4 bases for J; bases not matched to a gene: 4. This CDR3 has 16 amino acids. The CDR3 here is CASSLQGAGGANVLTF. The CDR3 DNA sequence: TGTGCCAGCAGCTTACAGGGGGCAGGAGGGGCCAACGTCCTGACTTTC.

The CDR3 DNA reads TGTGCCAGCAGTGAAGCGCTGCGAGGGTGGAGTGAAGCTTTCTTT. Amino acids: CASSEALRGWSEAFF. This chain links TRBV2 with TRBJ1-1, with no clear D. The germline gives CDR1 SNHLY, CDR2 FYNNEI. Trimming took off 0 bases at V and 7 bases at J, with 15 bases between the two ends. This CDR3 spans 15 amino acids. The full variable domain, its missing parts supplied by reference TRBV2 and TRBJ1-1, is EPEVTQTPSHQVTQMGQEVILRCVPISNHLYFYWYRQILGQKVEFLVSFYNNEISEKSEIFDDQFSVERPDGSNFTLKIRSTKLEDSAMYFCASSEALRGWSEAFFGQGTRLTVV.

J is TRBJ2-2 and V is TRBV9; 8 bases map to TRBD2. There are 17 residues in the CDR3. Germline V lookup: CDR1 SGDLS, CDR2 YYNGEE. V shed 3 bases, J shed 9 bases, and the junction held 16 bases outside the gene matches. The CDR3 loop is CASSATGTSMIGRELFF. CDR3 DNA sequence: TGTGCCAGCAGCGCCACCGGGACTAGTATGATCGGGCGGGAGCTGTTTTTT.

The V and J genes are TRBV25-1 and TRBJ1-1; tentatively, D is TRBD1 (5 bases). V was clipped by 3 bases and J by 5 bases, with 10 bases between them. This CDR3 contains 13 residues. The germline V gene encodes CDR1 MGHDK and CDR2 SYGVNS. CDR3 amino acids: CASSDWGETEAFF. CDR3 DNA: TGTGCCAGCAGTGATTGGGGGGAAACTGAAGCTTTCTTT.

The genes are TRBV21-1 and TRBJ1-4; the table's D call, TRBD1, has no DNA check behind it. TRBV21-1 is a pseudogene segment. The length of the CDR3 is 14 residues. CDR3 coding DNA: TGTGCCATCACCAGACAGGGTGTTAGTGAAAAACTGTTTTTT. Protein product: CAITRQGVSEKLFF.

The table lists this clone with a count of one. The V and J genes are TRBV10-3 and TRBJ1-3; D is uncertain. V gave up 3 bases and J gave up 6 bases, with 18 bases separating them. CDR1 and CDR2 (germline): ENHRY, SYGVKD. This CDR3 spans 16 amino acids. The CDR3 DNA is TGTGCCATCAGTGATAACACAGATCTGTTGCAAAACACCATATATTTT. Its protein is CAISDNTDLLQNTIYF.

The genes are TRBV4-1 and TRBJ1-2; possible D gene TRBD1, 5 bases. This CDR3 is built from 16 residues. Germline CDR1 is MGHRA and CDR2 is YSYEKL. The germline V and J ends were trimmed by 5 bases and 7 bases, with 23 bases remaining between them. The CDR3 spells CASSGPPSVRGGGYTF. The CDR3 nucleotides read TGCGCCAGCAGCGGCCCCCCCAGCGTAAGGGGCGGTGGCTACACCTTC.

The chain links TRBV4-1 to TRBJ2-5; maybe TRBD1 (7 bases). With 6 bases removed from V and 2 bases from J, the gap between germline ends came to 13 bases. Germline V CDR1 and CDR2: MGHRA, YSYEKL. The CDR3 totals 14 residues. CDR3 nucleotides: TGCGCCAGCAGTCGGACAGGACTACAAGAGACCCAGTACTTC. Translating it yields CASSRTGLQETQYF.

The genes are TRBV18 and TRBJ1-1, with D maybe TRBD1 (6 bases). This CDR3 spans 14 amino acids. Trimming removed 4 bases from V and 2 bases from J, with 11 bases in between. Germline CDR1 is KGHSH and CDR2 is LQKENI. For the CDR3, the DNA is TGTGCCAGCTCACTACAGGGTTACAACACTGAAGCTTTCTTT. Amino acid sequence: CASSLQGYNTEAFF.

The chain recombines TRBV6-1 with TRBJ1-1; D gene uncertain. Between the trimmed V and J ends, which lost 5 bases and 1 base, there was a span of 11 bases. CDR1 is MNHNS and CDR2 is SASEGT in the germline V gene. The CDR3 has 14 amino acids. Here the CDR3 reads CASSLAAENTEAFF. The CDR3 DNA reads TGTGCCAGCAGTCTGGCGGCGGAGAACACTGAAGCTTTCTTT.

The rearrangement joins TRBV2 to TRBJ1-1; possibly TRBD1 for D (6 bases). Germline-derived CDR1 and CDR2 are SNHLY and FYNNEI. Trimming took off 10 bases at V and 5 bases at J, with 23 bases between the two ends. This CDR3 has 15 residues. The CDR3 protein is CATEGGRGVWTEAFF. The CDR3 region has the DNA TGTGCCACGGAGGGGGGGCGCGGTGTATGGACTGAAGCTTTCTTT.

The gene calls are TRBV2 and TRBJ2-7; a possible D gene is TRBD1 (5 bases). Germline loops: CDR1 SNHLY, CDR2 FYNNEI. The CDR3 loop spans 12 amino acids. V was shortened by 4 bases and J by 3 bases, with 7 bases between the two germline ends. CDR3 sequence (DNA): TGTGCCAGCAGTGGACAGCACTACGAGCAGTACTTC. Encoded protein: CASSGQHYEQYF.

The chain couples TRBV27 to TRBJ2-2; 8 bases line up with TRBD1. The trim removed 3 bases at V and 4 bases at J, leaving 7 bases unmatched. Per the germline V gene, CDR1 is MNHEY and CDR2 is SMNVEV (reference sequence). The CDR3 covers 16 residues. The CDR3 here is CASSFGQGATTGELFF. Here the CDR3 DNA reads TGTGCCAGCAGTTTCGGGCAGGGGGCGACCACCGGGGAGCTGTTTTTT.

The genes are TRBV27 and TRBJ2-3; possible D gene TRBD2, 6 bases. This CDR3 spans 15 amino acids. CDR1 and CDR2 from the germline V gene are MNHEY and SMNVEV (reference sequence). V shed 6 bases and J shed 4 bases, with 17 bases lying between them. The chain's CDR3 is CASRDLGGAADTQYF. The CDR3 nucleotides read TGTGCCAGCAGGGACCTGGGCGGGGCGGCAGATACGCAGTATTTT.

Judged by abundance, this clone is medium-sized (0.01 to 0.1%). At the DNA level, this CDR3 is encoded by other sequences in the same sample as well. The chain uses TRBV6-1 and TRBJ2-3; 10 nucleotides agree with TRBD2. Germline V gives CDR1 MNHNS, CDR2 SASEGT. CDR3 size: 15 residues. V lost 5 bases and J lost 1; bases outside the gene matches: 3. This CDR3 reads CASSLTSGGTDTQYF. CDR3 in DNA: TGTGCCAGCAGTCTTACTAGCGGGGGCACAGATACGCAGTATTTT.

The chain is built from TRBV28 and TRBJ2-7, with D possibly TRBD2 on 6 matching bases. CDR1 is MDHEN and CDR2 is SYDVKM in the germline V gene. The CDR3 runs 18 residues. V shed 2 bases and J shed 0 bases, with 20 bases lying between them. The CDR3 loop is CASSLGATWGGNSYEQYF. CDR3 DNA sequence: TGTGCCAGCAGTTTAGGGGCAACCTGGGGCGGGAACTCCTACGAGCAGTACTTC.

The rearrangement joins TRBV27 to TRBJ1-5; D uncertain. The V end was cut by 1 base, the J end by 0 bases, with 7 bases between. The CDR3 is 15 amino acids. The germline V gene encodes CDR1 MNHEY and CDR2 SMNVEV (reference sequence). The CDR3 loop is CASSLLRDSNQPQHF. CDR3 sequence (DNA): TGTGCCAGCAGTTTATTGAGGGATAGCAATCAGCCCCAGCATTTT.

The chain couples TRBV9 to TRBJ1-5, with D possibly TRBD1 on 5 matching bases. The germline V gene encodes CDR1 SGDLS and CDR2 YYNGEE. CDR3 length equals 15 residues. Between the trimmed V and J ends, which lost 0 bases and 6 bases, there was a span of 13 bases. The CDR3 reads CASSVDGRVSQPQHF. The DNA of the CDR3 is TGTGCCAGCAGCGTAGACGGCAGGGTTAGTCAGCCCCAGCATTTT.